The T cell receptor beta chain under discussion was sequenced for a study of blood T cell repertoires in COVID-19. Those enrolled in Seattle joined during active infection and were followed longitudinally afterward. As processed by the authors: Reference gene primer amplification gave estimated nucleated cell counts. Sequencing used immunoSEQ multiplex PCR; TCRdb keeps in-frame clones, though not all of them. The DNA was the basis for D and trimming; V, J and clone size are from that table. The sample lists 250,000 to 400,000 clones, under 90% occurring once. The receptor was derived from a woman aged 25 to 39 with COVID-19, enrolled during active disease. The sequenced sample consisted of peripheral blood.

The CDR3 DNA reads TGTGCCAGCAGTCTACAATTGACTAGCGGGAGGGCCCGGGAGACCCAGTACTTC. It codes for CASSLQLTSGRARETQYF. The chain employs TRBV28 and TRBJ2-5, with TRBD2 matching over 14 bases. Germline V lookup: CDR1 MDHEN, CDR2 SYDVKM. After removal of 5 bases from V and 5 bases from J, the junction contained 13 bases not matched to a gene. This CDR3 spans 18 amino acids.